The clone carrying this T cell receptor beta chain was seen a handful of times. Antigen: not known. This specimen belongs to a study of cytomegalovirus exposure and HLA in healthy donors. Study-wide results and limits: Some V segments, TRBV6-2 and TRBV6-3 among them, were indistinguishable and were therefore excluded. According to the study, 180 or so TCR beta chains were cytomegalovirus-associated. Highest at DRB1 and lowest at HLA-C, TCR association rates differed among HLA loci in a later analysis. Reportedly, fewer N-insertions than the approximately 690-donor mean appeared in an Asian-associated ancestry cluster in a later analysis.

Researchers ran the PCR with 60 Vbeta and 13 Jbeta primers. Assay: immunoSEQ multiplex PCR; the TCRdb copy retains only in-frame clones and omits some. The table lists about 160,000 clones, around 76% of them singletons. Germline loops: CDR1 SGHAT, CDR2 FQNNGV. The ends were cut back, 3 bases at V and 5 bases at J, with 14 bases in the middle. The CDR3 has 14 amino acids. The rearrangement links TRBV11-2 to TRBJ2-7; possibly TRBD1 for D (5 bases). The sequence came from a female donor in good health and CMV-seronegative. Sequenced input: PBMCs. DNA of the CDR3: TGTGCCAGCAGCTTTTCCAGGGTGAAGCACGAGCAGTACTTC. It specifies CASSFSRVKHEQYF.